The 7 T cell receptor beta chains below all came from one sample that was sequenced in a study of cytomegalovirus exposure and HLA in healthy donors. PCR used 60 Vbeta primers and 13 Jbeta primers. This table comes from immunoSEQ multiplex PCR, and its TCRdb copy is limited to in-frame clones, with some not included. Of some 190,000 clones listed, roughly 80% are singletons. Sequencing was performed on PBMCs. These receptors were collected from a girl between 5 and 17 years old in good health and CMV-seropositive.

V is TRBV5-6 and J is TRBJ2-7; the D is unclear. The CDR3 consists of 13 residues. From germline, CDR1 is SGHDT and CDR2 YYEEEE. V was shortened by 0 bases and J by 3 bases, with 7 bases between the two germline ends. CDR3 bases: TGTGCCAGCAGCTTGGGGGCAGGCTACGAGCAGTACTTC. It translates to CASSLGAGYEQYF.

This chain uses TRBV2 with TRBJ2-1; 7 bases fit TRBD2. The length of the CDR3 is 12 residues. Trimming removed 4 bases from V and 7 bases from J; junction bases left unmatched: 1. Germline CDR1 is SNHLY and CDR2 is FYNNEI. The CDR3 region has the DNA TGTGCCAGCAGTGTCGGGGGGAATGAGCAGTTCTTC. Protein product: CASSVGGNEQFF.

The chain links TRBV9 to TRBJ2-1, with D perhaps matching TRBD2 (5 bases). Trimming cost V 3 bases and J 3 bases, with 10 bases left between them. This CDR3 contains 14 residues. Germline CDR1 SGDLS, CDR2 YYNGEE. DNA for the CDR3: TGTGCCAGCAGCGAGCCCGGGATCTACAATGAGCAGTTCTTC. It yields the protein CASSEPGIYNEQFF.

The rearrangement uses TRBV19 and TRBJ1-5, with a tentative D call TRBD1 (5 bases). The CDR3 is 15 residues long. Trimming took 7 bases from V and 0 from J, leaving 13 bases between them. In germline, CDR1 is LNHDA, CDR2 SQIVND (reference sequence). DNA for the CDR3: TGTGCCAGTACCTCGGCCCAGGGTAGCAATCAGCCCCAGCATTTT. It translates to CASTSAQGSNQPQHF.

This rearrangement joins TRBV6-1 to TRBJ2-5, with a tentative D call TRBD1 (5 bases). CDR1 is MNHNS, CDR2 SASEGT, per germline. The CDR3 runs to 13 residues. Trimming pared 6 bases from V and 5 bases from J, leaving 13 bases between. CDR3: CASRWSAGETQYF. CDR3 in DNA: TGTGCCAGCAGGTGGTCCGCAGGGGAGACCCAGTACTTC.

This chain links TRBV11-2 with TRBJ1-1; 8 positions agree with TRBD1. Germline CDR1 is SGHAT and CDR2 is FQNNGV. The CDR3 totals 19 residues. J gave up 5 bases and V 1 base, and 18 bases lay outside the gene matches. CDR3 region: CASSLAFVRAGGGRTEAFF. The CDR3 coding sequence is TGTGCCAGCAGCTTAGCTTTCGTTCGGGCAGGGGGCGGTAGGACTGAAGCTTTCTTT.

The V gene is TRBV15, the J gene TRBJ1-2; possibly TRBD1 for D (5 bases). Germline-derived CDR1 and CDR2 are LNHNV and YYDKDF (reference sequence). The CDR3 is 15 amino acids. With 0 bases removed from V and 4 bases from J, the gap between germline ends came to 12 bases. CDR3 in DNA: TGTGCCACCAGCAGAGATATAGCAGGGCCCTATGGCTACACCTTC. Translating it yields CATSRDIAGPYGYTF.